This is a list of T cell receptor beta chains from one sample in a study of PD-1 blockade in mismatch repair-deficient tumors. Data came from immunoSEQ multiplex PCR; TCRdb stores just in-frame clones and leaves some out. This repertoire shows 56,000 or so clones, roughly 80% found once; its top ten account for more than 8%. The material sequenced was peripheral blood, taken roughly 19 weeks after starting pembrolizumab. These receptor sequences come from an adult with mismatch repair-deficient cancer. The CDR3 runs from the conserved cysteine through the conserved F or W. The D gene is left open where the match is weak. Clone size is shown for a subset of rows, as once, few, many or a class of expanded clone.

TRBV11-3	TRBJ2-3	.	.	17	CASSPPPLDTDTDTQYF	TGTGCCAGCAGCCCCCCTCCTTTAGACACAGACACAGATACGCAGTATTTT
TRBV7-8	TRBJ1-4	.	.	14	CASSSPIGDEKLFF	TGTGCCAGCAGCTCTCCAATCGGAGATGAAAAACTGTTTTTT
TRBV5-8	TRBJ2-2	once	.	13	CASSKTGFRELFF	TGTGCCAGCAGCAAAACAGGTTTCCGGGAGCTGTTTTTT
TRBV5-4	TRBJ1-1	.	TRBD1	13	CASSRGGSTEAFF	TGTGCCAGCAGCCGAGGGGGCTCCACTGAAGCTTTCTTT
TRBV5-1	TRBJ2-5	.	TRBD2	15	CASSLETSGKETQYF	TGCGCCAGCAGCTTGGAGACTAGCGGCAAAGAGACCCAGTACTTC
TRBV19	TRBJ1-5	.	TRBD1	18	CASSIGGTGVNSNQPQHF	TGTGCCAGTAGTATAGGCGGGACAGGGGTTAACAGCAATCAGCCCCAGCATTTT
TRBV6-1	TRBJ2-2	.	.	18	CASSVKGVRQYDTGELFF	TGTGCCAGCAGTGTTAAGGGGGTACGGCAGTATGACACCGGGGAGCTGTTTTTT
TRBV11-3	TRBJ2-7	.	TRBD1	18	CASSSRDRGLGGYYEQYF	TGTGCCAGCAGCTCCCGGGACAGGGGCTTGGGAGGCTACTACGAGCAGTACTTC
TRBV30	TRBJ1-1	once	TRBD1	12	CAWSQGAGEAFF	TGTGCCTGGTCTCAGGGGGCGGGTGAAGCTTTCTTT
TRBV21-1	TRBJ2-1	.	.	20	CASSSHLLTSGQTPDNEQFF	TGTGCCAGCAGCTCCCACCTTTTAACTAGCGGCCAAACTCCCGACAATGAGCAGTTCTTC
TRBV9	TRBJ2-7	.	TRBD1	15	CASSVSGTGGYEQYF	TGTGCCAGCAGCGTCTCCGGGACAGGGGGCTACGAGCAGTACTTC
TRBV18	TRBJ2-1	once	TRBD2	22	CASSLSRTSGPRGHSGYNEQFF	TGTGCCAGCTCACTTTCGCGGACTAGCGGGCCTCGAGGGCATTCGGGCTACAATGAGCAGTTCTTC
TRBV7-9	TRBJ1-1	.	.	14	CASSLGGMNTEAFF	TGTGCCAGCAGCTTGGGGGGAATGAACACTGAAGCTTTCTTT
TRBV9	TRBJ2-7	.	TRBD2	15	CASSATSRAGDEQYF	TGTGCCAGCAGCGCTACCTCCCGAGCGGGAGACGAGCAGTACTTC
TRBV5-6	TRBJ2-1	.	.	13	CASSRDGYNEQFF	TGTGCCAGCAGCCGGGACGGATACAATGAGCAGTTCTTC
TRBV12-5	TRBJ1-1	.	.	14	CASGFEGIATEAFF	TGTGCTAGTGGTTTTGAAGGGATTGCCACTGAAGCTTTCTTT
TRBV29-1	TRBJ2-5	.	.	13	CSVEFSRGETQYF	TGCAGCGTTGAATTCTCCAGGGGAGAGACCCAGTACTTC
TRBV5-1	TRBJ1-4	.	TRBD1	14	CASTPGTGNEKLFF	TGCGCCAGCACCCCCGGGACAGGGAATGAAAAACTGTTTTTT
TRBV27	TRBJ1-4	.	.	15	CASSLRDGGPEKLFF	TGTGCCAGCAGTTTGCGGGACGGGGGGCCTGAAAAACTGTTTTTT
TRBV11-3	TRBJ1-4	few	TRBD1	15	CASSFYGDRNEKLFF	TGTGCCAGCAGCTTCTATGGGGACAGAAATGAAAAACTGTTTTTT
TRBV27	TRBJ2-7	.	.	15	CASSLGVGDSYEQYF	TGTGCCAGCAGTCTTGGGGTAGGAGACTCCTACGAGCAGTACTTC
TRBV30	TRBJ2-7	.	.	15	CAWSLPGLNFYEQYF	TGTGCCTGGAGTCTCCCAGGACTCAATTTCTACGAGCAGTACTTC
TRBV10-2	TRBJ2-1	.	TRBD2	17	CASSESQGLAGFDEQFF	TGCGCCAGCAGTGAGTCCCAGGGACTAGCGGGTTTCGATGAGCAGTTCTTC
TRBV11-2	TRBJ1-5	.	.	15	CASSIDGSPNQPQHF	TGTGCCAGCAGCATAGACGGTTCCCCCAATCAGCCCCAGCATTTT
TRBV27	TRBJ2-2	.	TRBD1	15	CASSFSTGNAGELFF	TGTGCCAGCAGTTTTTCGACAGGGAACGCCGGGGAGCTGTTTTTT
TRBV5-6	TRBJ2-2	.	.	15	CASSLVGVRTGELFF	TGTGCCAGCAGCTTGGTCGGGGTGCGCACCGGGGAGCTGTTTTTT
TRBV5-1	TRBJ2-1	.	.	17	CASSLGPDESSYNEQFF	TGCGCCAGCAGCTTGGGCCCCGACGAGAGCTCCTACAATGAGCAGTTCTTC
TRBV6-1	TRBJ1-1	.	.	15	CASTHKGLRSTEAFF	TGTGCCAGCACCCATAAGGGGCTGCGAAGCACTGAAGCTTTCTTT
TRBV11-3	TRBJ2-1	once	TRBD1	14	CASSIGGTGRKQFF	TGTGCCAGCAGCATAGGCGGGACAGGGCGAAAGCAGTTCTTC
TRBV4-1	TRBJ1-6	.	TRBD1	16	CASSPPQGGSNSPLHF	TGCGCCAGCAGCCCACCCCAGGGGGGATCAAATTCACCCCTCCACTTT
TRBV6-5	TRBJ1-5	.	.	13	CASRGGLGQPQHF	TGTGCCAGCAGGGGGGGACTGGGACAGCCCCAGCATTTT
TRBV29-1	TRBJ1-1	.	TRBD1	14	CSVEDDRANTEAFF	TGCAGCGTTGAAGACGACAGGGCGAACACTGAAGCTTTCTTT
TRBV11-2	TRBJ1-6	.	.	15	CASSLIGGRNSPLHF	TGTGCCAGCAGCTTAATCGGGGGCAGAAATTCACCCCTCCACTTT
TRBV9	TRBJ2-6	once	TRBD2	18	CASSPIAGPVSGANVLTF	TGTGCCAGCAGCCCTATAGCGGGGCCGGTCTCTGGGGCCAACGTCCTGACTTTC
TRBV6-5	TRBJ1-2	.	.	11	CATYGSNGYTF	TGTGCCACTTACGGGTCTAATGGCTACACCTTC
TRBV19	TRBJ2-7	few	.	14	CASSIADSTYEQYF	TGTGCCAGTAGTATAGCGGACAGTACCTACGAGCAGTACTTC
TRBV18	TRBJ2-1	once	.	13	CASSPGRGQESVF	TGTGCCAGCTCACCTGGTCGGGGTCAAGAGTCGGTCTTC
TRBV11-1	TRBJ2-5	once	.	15	CASSLSGRLEETQYF	TGTGCCAGCAGCCTATCGGGCCGATTAGAAGAGACCCAGTACTTC
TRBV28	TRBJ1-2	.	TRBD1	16	CASSFSRTGGGYGYTF	TGTGCCAGCAGTTTCTCCCGGACAGGGGGAGGCTATGGCTACACCTTC
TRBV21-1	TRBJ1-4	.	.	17	CASSKGIQGRVIEKLFF	TGTGCCAGCAGCAAAGGGATTCAGGGCAGGGTCATTGAAAAACTGTTTTTT
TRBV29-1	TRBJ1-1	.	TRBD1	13	CSAWTGLNTEAFF	TGCAGCGCTTGGACAGGGTTGAACACTGAAGCTTTCTTT
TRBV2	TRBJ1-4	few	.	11	CASREGVSLFF	TGTGCCAGCAGGGAGGGGGTGTCACTGTTTTTT
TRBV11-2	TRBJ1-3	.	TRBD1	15	CASSSETGFGNTIYF	TGTGCCAGCAGCTCAGAGACAGGGTTCGGAAACACCATATATTTT
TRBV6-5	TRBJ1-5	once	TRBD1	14	CASRPTGTVQPQHF	TGTGCCAGCAGACCGACAGGGACGGTTCAGCCCCAGCATTTT
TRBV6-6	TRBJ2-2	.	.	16	CASSYEYGDYTGELFF	TGTGCCAGCAGTTACGAGTACGGAGACTACACCGGGGAGCTGTTTTTT